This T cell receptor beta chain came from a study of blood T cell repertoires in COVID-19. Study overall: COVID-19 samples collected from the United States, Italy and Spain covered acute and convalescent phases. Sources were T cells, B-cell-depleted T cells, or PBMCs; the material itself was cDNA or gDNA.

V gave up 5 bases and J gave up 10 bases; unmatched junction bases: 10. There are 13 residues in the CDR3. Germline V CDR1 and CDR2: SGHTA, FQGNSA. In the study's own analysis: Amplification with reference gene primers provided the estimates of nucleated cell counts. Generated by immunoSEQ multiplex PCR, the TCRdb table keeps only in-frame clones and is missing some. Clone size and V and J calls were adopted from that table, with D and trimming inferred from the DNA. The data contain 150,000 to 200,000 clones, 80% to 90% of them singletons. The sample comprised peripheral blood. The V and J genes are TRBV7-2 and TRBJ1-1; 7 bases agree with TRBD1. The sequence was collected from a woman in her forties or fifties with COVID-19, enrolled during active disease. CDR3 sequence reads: CASSLWTGNIAFF. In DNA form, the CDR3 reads TGTGCCAGCAGCCTATGGACAGGCAACATAGCTTTCTTT.